The rows below give T cell receptor beta chains drawn from one sample of a study of shared clonotypes between healthy human individuals. The data were produced by immunoSEQ multiplex PCR, yet TCRdb's version contains in-frame clones alone and is incomplete. This sample carries roughly 2.5 million clones, 85% to 95% of them seen once, and the ten largest clones take 0.14%. The material sequenced was naive CD4+ T cells sorted from blood. These receptor sequences come from a man younger than 35 in good health. CDR3s leave out the opening cysteine and the closing phenylalanine or tryptophan.

TRBV19	TRBJ1-2	ASSMGTYRDGYT
TRBV5-1	TRBJ2-1	ASSLAKTSGRDNEQF
TRBV7-9	TRBJ2-5	ASSRDSPLGETQY
TRBV7-8	TRBJ2-3	ASSFQTSGSTDTQY
TRBV5-1	TRBJ1-1	ASRQGENTEAF
TRBV18	TRBJ1-4	ASSPTPSFESGKLF
TRBV2	TRBJ2-7	ASSEQGTASYEQY
TRBV5-4	TRBJ2-3	ASSLGGDTDTQY
TRBV19	TRBJ1-6	ARSHGPDSPLH
TRBV11-2	TRBJ2-1	ASSLGSGGRQF
TRBV28	TRBJ2-7	ASSLGTGAVSYEQY
TRBV29-1	TRBJ2-7	SVRRGTYEQY
TRBV7-9	TRBJ2-2	ASSTGQGFAGELF
TRBV10-1	TRBJ2-3	ASSLAGGSTDTQY
TRBV6-1	TRBJ2-1	ASSEVALSYNEQF
TRBV18	TRBJ2-7	ASSPMSDHYEQY
TRBV10-3	TRBJ2-6	AIRGPGANVLT
TRBV6-5	TRBJ2-1	ASTVLTGTYNEQF
TRBV6-1	TRBJ1-4	ASSEIYEKLF
TRBV5-4	TRBJ2-1	ASSLGGNEQF
TRBV2	TRBJ2-4	ASSPGGRVAKNIQY
TRBV30	TRBJ2-3	AWSASQAGTDTQY
TRBV10-3	TRBJ2-7	AISEGTGSYEQY
TRBV11-2	TRBJ2-7	ASSSPGLAGVQY
TRBV5-4	TRBJ1-1	ASSLARDRPITEAF
TRBV7-2	TRBJ2-7	ASSRFSTGTSYEQY
TRBV9	TRBJ2-1	ASSVSAYNEQF
TRBV6-1	TRBJ2-1	ASRVGRDRGF
TRBV29-1	TRBJ2-1	SVGGVLADNEQF
TRBV5-1	TRBJ1-1	ASRPGQGKLNTEAF
TRBV6-6	TRBJ2-7	ASSISTGVEQY
TRBV5-6	-	ASSLGIITYEQY
TRBV10-3	TRBJ2-2	AISLAGVAGELF
TRBV5-4	TRBJ1-2	ASSPGTGNYGYT
TRBV7-9	TRBJ2-7	ASSLGIFYEQY
TRBV11-2	TRBJ2-7	ASSLADYYEQY
TRBV4-1	TRBJ2-5	ASSLGLVGVETQY
TRBV5-1	TRBJ2-3	ASSLWTGTSTDTQY
TRBV9	TRBJ1-6	ASSLGEGQGKLALH
TRBV5-4	TRBJ2-1	ASSLAGQGNYNEQF
TRBV7-9	TRBJ1-1	ASSFENTEAF
TRBV6-4	TRBJ1-1	AELRAF
TRBV7-2	TRBJ2-2	ASSPYGTTNTGELF
TRBV19	TRBJ1-1	ASRKPEGGGTEAF
TRBV11-2	TRBJ1-2	ASSLTGTGGMLGYGYT
TRBV7-6	TRBJ2-7	ASSYGTSGYEQY
TRBV30	TRBJ1-2	AWIAGQGRVWGYT
TRBV6-5	TRBJ2-3	ASSYSLLTHRDTQY
TRBV5-6	TRBJ2-7	ASSWGREQY
TRBV4-3	TRBJ1-3	ASSLSQVSGGNTIY
TRBV5-1	TRBJ2-7	ASSSGTGGYEQY
TRBV10-3	TRBJ2-1	AISELAGGYNEQF
TRBV28	TRBJ2-7	ASSSVRQGLVREQY
TRBV19	TRBJ2-7	ASSNFGVEQY
TRBV30	TRBJ1-1	AWSRTGNTEAF
TRBV14	TRBJ1-2	ASSQDLLGTGLSYT
TRBV2	TRBJ1-3	ASTGGQFSGNTIY
TRBV6-5	TRBJ1-5	ASSYGQGNQPQH